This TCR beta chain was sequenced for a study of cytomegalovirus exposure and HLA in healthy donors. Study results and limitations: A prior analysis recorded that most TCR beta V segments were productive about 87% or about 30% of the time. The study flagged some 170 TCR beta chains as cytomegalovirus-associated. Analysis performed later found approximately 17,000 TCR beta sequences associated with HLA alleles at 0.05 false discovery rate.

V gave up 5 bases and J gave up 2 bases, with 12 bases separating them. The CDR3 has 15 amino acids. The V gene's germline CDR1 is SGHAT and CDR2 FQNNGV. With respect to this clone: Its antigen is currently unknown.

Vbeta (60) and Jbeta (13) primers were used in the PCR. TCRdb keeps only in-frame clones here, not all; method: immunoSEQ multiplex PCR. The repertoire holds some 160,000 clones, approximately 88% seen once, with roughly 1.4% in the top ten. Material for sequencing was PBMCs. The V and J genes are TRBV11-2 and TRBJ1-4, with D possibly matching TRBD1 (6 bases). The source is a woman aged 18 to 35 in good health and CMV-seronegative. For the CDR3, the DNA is TGTGCCAGCAGCCACCCAGGGGAGACTAATGAAAAACTGTTTTTT. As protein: CASSHPGETNEKLFF.